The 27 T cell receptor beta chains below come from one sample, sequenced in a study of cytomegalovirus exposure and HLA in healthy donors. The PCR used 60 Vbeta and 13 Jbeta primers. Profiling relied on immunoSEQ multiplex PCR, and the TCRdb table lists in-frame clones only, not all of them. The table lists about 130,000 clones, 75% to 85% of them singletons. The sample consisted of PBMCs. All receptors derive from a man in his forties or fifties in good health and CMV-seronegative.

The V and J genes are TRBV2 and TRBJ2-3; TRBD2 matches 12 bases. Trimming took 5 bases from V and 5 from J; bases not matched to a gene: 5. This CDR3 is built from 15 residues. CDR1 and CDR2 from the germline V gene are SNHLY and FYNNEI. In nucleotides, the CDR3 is TGTGCCAGCAGTCCTAGCGGGGGGGCCGGAGATACGCAGTATTTT. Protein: CASSPSGGAGDTQYF.

The CDR3 DNA reads TGTGCCAGCAGTTGGACTAGGTCCCACAATGAGCAGTTCTTC. Translating gives CASSWTRSHNEQFF. The chain carries TRBV2 and TRBJ2-1; 7 nucleotides line up with TRBD2. The ends lost 5 bases at V and 5 bases at J; junction bases unmatched: 6. In germline, CDR1 is SNHLY, CDR2 FYNNEI. The CDR3 is made up of 14 amino acids. Full variable domain (remainder filled in from reference TRBV2 and TRBJ2-1): EPEVTQTPSHQVTQMGQEVILRCVPISNHLYFYWYRQILGQKVEFLVSFYNNEISEKSEIFDDQFSVERPDGSNFTLKIRSTKLEDSAMYFCASSWTRSHNEQFFGPGTRLTVL.

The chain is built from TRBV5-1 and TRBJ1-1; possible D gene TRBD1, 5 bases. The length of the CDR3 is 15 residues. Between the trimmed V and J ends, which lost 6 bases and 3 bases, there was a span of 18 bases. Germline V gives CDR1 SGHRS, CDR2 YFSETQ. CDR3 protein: CASTITVGGDTEAFF. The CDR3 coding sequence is TGCGCCAGCACTATCACGGTGGGGGGGGACACTGAAGCTTTCTTT.

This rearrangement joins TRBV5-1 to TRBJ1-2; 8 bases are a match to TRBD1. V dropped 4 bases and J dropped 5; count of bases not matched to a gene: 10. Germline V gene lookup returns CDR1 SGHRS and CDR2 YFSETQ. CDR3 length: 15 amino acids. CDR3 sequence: CASSLDGQGLYGYTF. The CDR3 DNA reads TGCGCCAGCAGCCTGGACGGACAGGGCTTATATGGCTACACCTTC.

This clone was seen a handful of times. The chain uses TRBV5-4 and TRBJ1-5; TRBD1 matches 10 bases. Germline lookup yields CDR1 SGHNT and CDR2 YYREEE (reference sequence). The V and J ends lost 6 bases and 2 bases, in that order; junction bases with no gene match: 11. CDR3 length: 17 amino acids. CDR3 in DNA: TGTGCCAGCAACTTCGTGACAGGGGGCAGTGGCAATCAGCCCCAGCATTTT. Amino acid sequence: CASNFVTGGSGNQPQHF.

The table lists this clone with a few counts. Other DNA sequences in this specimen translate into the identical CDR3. CDR3 loop: CASSFDRGNTEAFF. The CDR3 DNA sequence: TGTGCCAGCAGCTTCGACAGGGGGAACACTGAAGCTTTCTTT. This chain uses TRBV7-2 with TRBJ1-1; TRBD1 matches 8 bases. V trimming: 3 bases; J trimming: 1 base; junction bases outside the gene matches: 1. The germline V gene encodes CDR1 SGHTA and CDR2 FQGNSA. The CDR3 consists of 14 residues.

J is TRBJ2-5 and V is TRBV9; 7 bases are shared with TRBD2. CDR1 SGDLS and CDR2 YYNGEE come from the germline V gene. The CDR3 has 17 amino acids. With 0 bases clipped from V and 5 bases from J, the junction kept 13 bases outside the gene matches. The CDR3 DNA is TGTGCCAGCAGCGTAGGGGTTCGCGGGGAGGGTTTGGAGACCCAGTACTTC. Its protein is CASSVGVRGEGLETQYF.

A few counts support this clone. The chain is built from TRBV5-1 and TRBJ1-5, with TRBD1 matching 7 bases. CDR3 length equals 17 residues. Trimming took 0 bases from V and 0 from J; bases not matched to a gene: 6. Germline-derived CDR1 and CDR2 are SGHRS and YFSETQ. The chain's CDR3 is CASSLDPTGYSNQPQHF. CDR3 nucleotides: TGCGCCAGCAGCTTGGATCCGACAGGGTATAGCAATCAGCCCCAGCATTTT.

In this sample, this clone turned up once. Here the CDR3 DNA reads TGTGCCAGCAGCTTGGCTCCCCTACCGAGCTCCTACAATGAGCAGTTCTTC. Translation: CASSLAPLPSSYNEQFF. The rearrangement joins TRBV5-4 to TRBJ2-1; D uncertain. The CDR3 extends over 17 amino acids. CDR1 is SGHNT, CDR2 YYREEE, per germline (reference sequence). Trimming pared 0 bases from V and 0 bases from J, leaving 13 bases between.

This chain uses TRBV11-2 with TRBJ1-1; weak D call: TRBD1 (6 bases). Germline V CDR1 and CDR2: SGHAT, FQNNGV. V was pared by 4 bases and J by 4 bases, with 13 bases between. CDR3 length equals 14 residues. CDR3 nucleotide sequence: TGTGCCAGCAGCTCCACAGGGTTTCTCACTGAAGCTTTCTTT. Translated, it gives CASSSTGFLTEAFF.

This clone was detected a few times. Here the CDR3 reads CASSWGTGQDEKLFF. CDR3 coding DNA: TGCGCCAGCAGCTGGGGCACAGGACAGGATGAAAAACTGTTTTTT. The chain carries TRBV4-3 and TRBJ1-4, with 7 nucleotides matching TRBD1. There are 15 residues in the CDR3. Germline lookup yields CDR1 LGHNA and CDR2 YSLEER. J lost 6 bases, V lost 5 bases, and 9 bases had no gene match.

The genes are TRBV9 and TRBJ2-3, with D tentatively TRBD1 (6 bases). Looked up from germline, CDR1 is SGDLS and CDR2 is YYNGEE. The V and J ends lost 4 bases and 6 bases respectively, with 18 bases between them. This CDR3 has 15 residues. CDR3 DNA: TGTGCCAGCAGCCACCGGGACAACACTTGGGATACGCAGTATTTT. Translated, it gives CASSHRDNTWDTQYF.

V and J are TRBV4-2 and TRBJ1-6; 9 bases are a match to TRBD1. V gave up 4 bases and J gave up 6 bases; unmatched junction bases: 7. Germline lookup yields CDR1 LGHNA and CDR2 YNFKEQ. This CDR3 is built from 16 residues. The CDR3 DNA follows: TGTGCCAGCAGCCTAGTTAGGACAGGGGTTAATTCACCCCTCCACTTT. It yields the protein CASSLVRTGVNSPLHF.

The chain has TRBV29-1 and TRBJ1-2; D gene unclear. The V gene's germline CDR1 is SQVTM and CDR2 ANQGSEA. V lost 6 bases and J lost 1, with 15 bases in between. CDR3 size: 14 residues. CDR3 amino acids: CSVSPGGDNYGYTF. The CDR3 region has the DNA TGCAGCGTCTCGCCGGGCGGGGATAACTATGGCTACACCTTC.

CDR3 sequence (DNA): TGCGCCAGCAGCCCGGAGACGGACCTCCAGGGTAATGAAAAACTGTTTTTT. Translated, it gives CASSPETDLQGNEKLFF. V is TRBV5-1 and J is TRBJ1-4, with a possible D match to TRBD1 (5 bases). V was trimmed by 4 bases and J by 4 bases, leaving 20 bases between them. There are 17 residues in the CDR3. CDR1 is SGHRS, CDR2 YFSETQ, per germline. Full variable domain (outside the CDR3, taken from reference TRBV5-1 and TRBJ1-4): KAGVTQTPRYLIKTRGQQVTLSCSPISGHRSVSWYQQTPGQGLQFLFEYFSETQRNKGNFPGRFSGRQFSNSRSEMNVSTLELGDSALYLCASSPETDLQGNEKLFFGSGTQLSVL.

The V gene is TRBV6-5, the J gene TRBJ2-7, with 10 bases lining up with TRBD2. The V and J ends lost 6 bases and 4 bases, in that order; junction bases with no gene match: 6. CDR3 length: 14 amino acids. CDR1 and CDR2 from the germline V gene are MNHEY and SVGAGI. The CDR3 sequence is CASSPGLAEYEQYF. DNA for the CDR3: TGTGCCAGCAGCCCCGGACTAGCGGAATACGAGCAGTACTTC.

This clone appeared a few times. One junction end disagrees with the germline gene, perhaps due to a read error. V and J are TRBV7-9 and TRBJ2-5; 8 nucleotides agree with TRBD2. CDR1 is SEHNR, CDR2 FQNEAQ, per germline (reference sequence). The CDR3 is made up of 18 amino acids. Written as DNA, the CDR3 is TGTTCCAGCAGCTTACTGAGCGGGCGGGGGGCCCTTCAAGAGACCCAGTACTTC. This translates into CSSSLLSGRGALQETQYF.

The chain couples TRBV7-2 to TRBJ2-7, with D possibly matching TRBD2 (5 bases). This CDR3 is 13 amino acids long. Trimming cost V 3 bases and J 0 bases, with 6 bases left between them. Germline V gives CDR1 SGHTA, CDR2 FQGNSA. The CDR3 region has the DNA TGTGCCAGCAGCTTGCGGGCCTCCTACGAGCAGTACGTC. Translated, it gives CASSLRASYEQYV.

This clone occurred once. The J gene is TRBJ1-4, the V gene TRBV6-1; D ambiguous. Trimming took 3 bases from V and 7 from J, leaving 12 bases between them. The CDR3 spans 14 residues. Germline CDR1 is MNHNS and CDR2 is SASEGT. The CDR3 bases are TGTGCCAGCAGTGATTTTTCCGAGGGTGAAAAACTGTTTTTT. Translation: CASSDFSEGEKLFF.

The CDR3 here is CASSLGRGWYNEQFF. CDR3 DNA sequence: TGTGCCAGCAGCTTGGGCAGGGGGTGGTACAATGAGCAGTTCTTC. This sequence joins TRBV5-6 and TRBJ2-1, with 7 nucleotides matching TRBD1. The CDR3 contains 15 residues. The germline V gene has CDR1 SGHDT and CDR2 YYEEEE. With V trimmed by 0 bases and J by 4 bases, 4 bases remained unmatched.

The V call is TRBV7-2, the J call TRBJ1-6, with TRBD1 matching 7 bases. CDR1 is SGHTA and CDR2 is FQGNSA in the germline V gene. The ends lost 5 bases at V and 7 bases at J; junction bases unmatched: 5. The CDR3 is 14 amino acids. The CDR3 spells CASSAPGQNSPLHF. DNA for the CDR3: TGTGCCAGCAGCGCACCGGGACAGAATTCACCCCTCCACTTT. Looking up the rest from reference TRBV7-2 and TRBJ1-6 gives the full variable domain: GAGVSQSPSNKVTEKGKDVELRCDPISGHTALYWYRQSLGQGLEFLIYFQGNSAPDKSGLPSDRFSAERTGGSVSTLTIQRTQQEDSAVYLCASSAPGQNSPLHFGNGTRLTVT.

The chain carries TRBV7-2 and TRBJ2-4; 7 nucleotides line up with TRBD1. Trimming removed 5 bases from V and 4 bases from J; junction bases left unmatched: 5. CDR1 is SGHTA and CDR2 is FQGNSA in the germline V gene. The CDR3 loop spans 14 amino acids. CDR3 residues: CASSRGQLKNIQYF. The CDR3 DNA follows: TGTGCCAGCAGCCGGGGACAGCTGAAAAACATTCAGTACTTC.

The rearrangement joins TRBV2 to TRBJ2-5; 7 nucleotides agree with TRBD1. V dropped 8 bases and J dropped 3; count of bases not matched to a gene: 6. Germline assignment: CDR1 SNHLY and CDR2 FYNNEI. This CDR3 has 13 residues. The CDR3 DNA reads TGTGCCAGCCGAGGGGGCGGAGAAGAGACCCAGTACTTC. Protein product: CASRGGGEETQYF.

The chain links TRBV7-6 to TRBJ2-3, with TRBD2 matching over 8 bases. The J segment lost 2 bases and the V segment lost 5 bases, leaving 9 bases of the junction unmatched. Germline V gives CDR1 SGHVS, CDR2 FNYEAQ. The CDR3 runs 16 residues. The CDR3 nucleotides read TGTGCCAGCAGCCCAGGGATAGCGGGATTCACAGATACGCAGTATTTT. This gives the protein CASSPGIAGFTDTQYF.

CDR3 sequence (DNA): TGTGCCAGCAGCCCACGGGGGGGGAGAGAAGAGACCCAGTACTTC. Its protein is CASSPRGGREETQYF. The chain carries TRBV5-4 and TRBJ2-5, with TRBD2 matching over 8 bases. Trimming took 4 bases from V and 3 from J; bases not matched to a gene: 8. Germline CDR1 is SGHNT and CDR2 is YYREEE (reference sequence). The CDR3 spans 15 residues.

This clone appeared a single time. The CDR3 sequence: CASRKDSGETQYF. The CDR3 DNA follows: TGTGCCAGCCGGAAGGACAGTGGGGAGACCCAGTACTTC. This sequence joins TRBV2 and TRBJ2-5; a possible D gene is TRBD1 (6 bases). The germline V gene has CDR1 SNHLY and CDR2 FYNNEI. Trimming pared 8 bases from V and 5 bases from J, leaving 15 bases between. The length of the CDR3 is 13 residues.

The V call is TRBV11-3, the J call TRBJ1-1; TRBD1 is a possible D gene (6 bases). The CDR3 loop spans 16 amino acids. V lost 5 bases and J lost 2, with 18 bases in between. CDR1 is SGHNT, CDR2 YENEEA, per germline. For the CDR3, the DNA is TGTGCCAGCAGCCTTGGACAGCAAGACGGAAACACTGAAGCTTTCTTT. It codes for CASSLGQQDGNTEAFF.